A single TCR beta chain is shown here with its context. Its antigen is not identified. The data stem from a study of Graves' ophthalmopathy and Graves' hyperthyroidism. About the study: Pretreatment peripheral blood was obtained at initial diagnosis. Study-wide results and caveats: Prediction of ophthalmopathy progression reached over 65% sensitivity and around 76% specificity. Most thyroid clonotypes with frequency above 0.001 were detected in blood too.

PBMCs stemmed from over 8 ml of fresh peripheral blood. RNA transcripts served as template for amplifying TCR beta CDR3 sequences. Scientists carried out first-round RT-PCR using HTBI primers and then a second-round multiplex PCR. MiXCR was run by TCRdb on the multiplex PCR reads, yielding one entry per CDR3 protein. The sample contains about 740,000 distinct CDR3 sequences, 40% of which appear only once. The CDR3 sequence is 16 residues long. V was clipped by 11 bases and J by 2 bases; unmatched bases: 15. Germline V gene sequence: CDR1 ENHRY, CDR2 SYGVKD. The chain links TRBV10-3 to TRBJ2-5; 9 nucleotides align to TRBD2. The TCR sequence derives from an adult man with Graves' ophthalmopathy. The sequenced sample consisted of peripheral blood. This CDR3 reads CAWSQPSTSGQETQYF. As DNA, the CDR3 is TGTGCCTGGAGTCAACCATCGACTAGCGGACAAGAGACCCAGTACTTC.